This T cell receptor beta chain was retrieved from a study of CD8 T cells in ankylosing spondylitis. This clonotype was found once. The germline V gene has CDR1 SEHNR and CDR2 FQNEAQ (reference sequence). The CDR3 is made up of 16 amino acids. The V end lost 2 bases, the J end lost 0 bases, and 8 bases lay between the germline ends. TCRdb itself ran the 5' RACE reads through MiXCR, one entry per CDR3 protein. This sample has around 120,000 distinct CDR3 sequences, with less than 25% found just once. Input material: synovial fluid, either unsorted or a sorted T cell fraction (not recorded which). The chain combines TRBV7-9 with TRBJ2-6; D not resolved. This clonotype was sampled from a male donor with ankylosing spondylitis. The CDR3 DNA reads TGTGCCAGCAGCTTACAGAGAGGCTCTGGGGCCAACGTCCTGACTTTC. Translating gives CASSLQRGSGANVLTF. The full variable domain, completed using reference TRBV7-9 and TRBJ2-6, is DTGVSQNPRHKITKRGQNVTFRCDPISEHNRLYWYRQTLGQGPEFLTYFQNEAQLEKSRLLSDRFSAERPKGSFSTLEIQRTEQGDSAMYLCASSLQRGSGANVLTFGAGSRLTVL.